The TCR beta chain described here comes from a study of blood T cell repertoires in COVID-19. The overall study: Donors in the United States, Italy and Spain gave samples during acute or convalescent COVID-19. PBMCs, B-cell-depleted T cells, or T cells were the source of the cDNA or gDNA that made up the material.

The J segment lost 0 bases and the V segment lost 5 bases, leaving 3 bases of the junction unmatched. The CDR3 extends over 15 amino acids. CDR1 is MNHEY, CDR2 SVGAGI, per germline. This clone was seen just once. In the authors' methods: Amplifying reference gene primers gave estimates of nucleated cell counts. The assay was immunoSEQ multiplex PCR, and TCRdb's table has in-frame clones only and misses some. D and trimming come from the DNA, and the V and J calls and clone size come from that table. The sample includes some 10,000 clones, approximately 84% seen only once; the top ten take roughly 30%.

V usage is TRBV6-5 and J usage is TRBJ2-2, with TRBD2 matching 7 bases. Sequenced input: peripheral blood. This sequence originates from a man aged 45-65 years with active COVID-19. The CDR3 spells CASSLAETNTGELFF. CDR3 coding DNA: TGTGCCAGCAGTCTAGCGGAAACGAACACCGGGGAGCTGTTTTTT.